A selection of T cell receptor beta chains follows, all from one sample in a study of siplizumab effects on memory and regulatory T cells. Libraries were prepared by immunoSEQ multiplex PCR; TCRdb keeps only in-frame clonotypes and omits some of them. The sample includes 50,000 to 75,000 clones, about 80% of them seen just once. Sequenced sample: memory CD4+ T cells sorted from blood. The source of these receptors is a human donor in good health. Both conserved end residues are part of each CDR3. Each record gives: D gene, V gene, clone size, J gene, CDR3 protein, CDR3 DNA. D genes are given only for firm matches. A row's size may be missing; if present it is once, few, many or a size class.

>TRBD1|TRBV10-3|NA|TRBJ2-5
CAISESSAGTGQETQYF
TGTGCCATCAGTGAGTCTTCGGCAGGGACAGGACAAGAGACCCAGTACTTC
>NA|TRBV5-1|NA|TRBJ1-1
CASWDGNVPTEAFF
TGCGCCAGCTGGGACGGTAATGTACCCACTGAAGCTTTCTTT
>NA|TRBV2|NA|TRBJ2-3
CASSGSAPEGTDTQYF
TGTGCCAGCAGCGGTAGCGCCCCTGAGGGCACAGATACGCAGTATTTT
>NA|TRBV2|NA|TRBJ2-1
CASMADPGGVEQFF
TGTGCCAGCATGGCGGACCCAGGGGGGGTTGAGCAGTTCTTC
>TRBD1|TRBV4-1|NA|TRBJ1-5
CASSQASSGQGNQPQHF
TGCGCCAGCAGCCAAGCTTCTTCGGGACAGGGGAATCAGCCCCAGCATTTT
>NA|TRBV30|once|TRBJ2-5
CAWSVLAKTQYF
TGTGCCTGGAGTGTACTCGCGAAGACCCAGTACTTC
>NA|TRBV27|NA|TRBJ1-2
CASRRAGTVKGYGYTF
TGTGCCAGCAGACGGGCGGGGACGGTTAAGGGCTATGGCTACACCTTC
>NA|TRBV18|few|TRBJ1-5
CASSTQGQPQHF
TGTGCCAGCTCAACGCAGGGTCAGCCCCAGCATTTT
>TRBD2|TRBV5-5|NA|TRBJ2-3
CASSLVLAAQGTQYF
TGTGCCAGCAGCTTGGTGCTAGCGGCACAAGGTACGCAGTATTTT
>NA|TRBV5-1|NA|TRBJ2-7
CASSLGVGREQYF
TGCGCCAGCAGCTTGGGAGTAGGGAGGGAGCAGTACTTC
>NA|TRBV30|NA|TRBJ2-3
CAWSYARVTDTQYF
TGTGCCTGGAGTTACGCCAGGGTCACAGATACGCAGTATTTT
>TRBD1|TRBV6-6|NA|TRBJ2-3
CASSSRDRVHDTQYF
TGTGCCAGCAGTAGCCGGGACAGGGTGCACGATACGCAGTATTTT
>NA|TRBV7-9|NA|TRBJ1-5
CASSSDKGNQPQHF
TGTGCCAGCAGCTCGGACAAAGGCAATCAGCCCCAGCATTTT
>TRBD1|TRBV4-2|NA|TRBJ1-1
CASSAGQGVNTEAFF
TGTGCCAGCTCGGCTGGACAGGGGGTGAACACTGAAGCTTTCTTT
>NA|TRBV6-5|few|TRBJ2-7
CASRQYRDPHYEQYF
TGTGCCAGCCGCCAATACCGGGACCCACATTACGAGCAGTACTTC
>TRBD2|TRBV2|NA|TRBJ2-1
CASRMTPTSGYNEQFF
TGTGCCAGTAGGATGACTCCCACTAGCGGGTACAATGAGCAGTTCTTC
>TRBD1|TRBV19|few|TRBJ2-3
CASSDRTGGYPDTQYF
TGTGCCAGTAGTGACAGGACAGGGGGCTATCCAGATACGCAGTATTTT